This T cell receptor beta chain came from a study of spatial heterogeneity in lung cancer. Via MiXCR, TCRdb re-called the 5' RACE reads, giving one row per CDR3 protein. The sample includes around 45,000 distinct CDR3 sequences, approximately 22% seen only once; the top ten take approximately 6.8%. Time point here: blood at routine non-recurrence follow-up after resection. Deletions cut 2 bases from V and 1 base from J, with 11 bases between. This CDR3 contains 14 residues. Looked up from germline, CDR1 is DFQATT and CDR2 is SNEGSKA (reference sequence). Sequencing was performed on PBMCs, taken at follow-up. The chain employs TRBV20-1 and TRBJ2-5; possibly TRBD1 for D (6 bases). This receptor was identified in a female donor with early-stage non-small cell lung cancer. Here the CDR3 DNA reads TGCAGTGCTAGAATTACAGGGACCCAAGAGACCCAGTACTTC. This codes for CSARITGTQETQYF.